This TCR beta chain comes out of a study of beta chain features in type 1 diabetes. V dropped 1 base and J dropped 3 bases, with 7 bases sitting between them. Germline-derived CDR1 and CDR2 are SEHNR and FQNEAQ (reference sequence). CDR3 size: 13 residues. TCRB transcripts that were expressed got sequenced, as all of the isolated RNA had been reverse transcribed. Some clones are missing from TCRdb's copy, which holds only in-frame ones; the method was immunoSEQ multiplex PCR. The sample contains roughly 240,000 clones, 68% of which appear only once. The chain uses TRBV7-9 and TRBJ2-7; D gene ambiguous. The sequenced sample was naive CD4+ T cells from blood. The TCR sequence derives from a man in his thirties or forties in good health. The CDR3 DNA reads TGTGCCAGCAGCTTAGTGGTCGGCTACGAGCAGTACTTC. Translated, it gives CASSLVVGYEQYF.